The 17 T cell receptor beta chains below all came from one sample that was sequenced in a study of post-analysis software for immune sequencing data. Overall study findings and caveats: The five TRBV segments detected at higher frequency in patients than in controls included TRBV5-6, TRBV5-1 and TRBV20-1.

The authors incorporated unique molecular identifiers into the TCR beta cDNA libraries. TCRdb reprocessed the PCR reads via MiXCR and lists one record per CDR3 protein. The table lists about 570,000 distinct CDR3 sequences, under 40% of them singletons. These receptors' antigens are unknown. The sample was blood. The receptors were gathered from a girl aged 2 to 17 with multiple sclerosis.

The table lists this clonotype with a few counts. The chain joins TRBV5-4 to TRBJ2-5; 7 bases agree with TRBD2. Trimming cost V 4 bases and J 4 bases; bases outside gene matches: 13. Germline V CDR1 and CDR2: SGHNT, YYREEE (reference sequence). This CDR3 is built from 16 residues. This CDR3 reads CASSPLAGRGPETQYF. Here the CDR3 DNA reads TGTGCCAGCAGCCCCCTCGCAGGGAGGGGCCCAGAGACCCAGTACTTC.

A few counts support this clonotype. V gene TRBV29-1 combines with J gene TRBJ2-7; D is possibly TRBD2 (5 bases). The germline gives CDR1 SQVTM, CDR2 ANQGSEA. The CDR3 contains 15 residues. The germline V and J ends were trimmed by 7 bases and 0 bases, with 19 bases remaining between them. CDR3 nucleotides: TGCAGCGCTAGCTTACGCGGGCCCCTCTCCTACGAGCAGTACTTC. Residues: CSASLRGPLSYEQYF.

The rearrangement uses TRBV7-2 and TRBJ1-1, with D possibly matching TRBD1 (5 bases). The CDR3 length is 15 residues. V gave up 1 base and J gave up 5 bases, with 14 bases separating them. Per the germline V gene, CDR1 is SGHTA and CDR2 is FQGNSA. The CDR3 region is CASSLVQGVWTEAFF. In DNA, the CDR3 is TGTGCCAGCAGCTTAGTTCAAGGGGTCTGGACTGAAGCTTTCTTT.

This rearrangement joins TRBV4-1 to TRBJ2-2; tentative D call: TRBD2 (5 bases). V was trimmed by 0 bases and J by 7 bases, leaving 9 bases between them. Germline V lookup: CDR1 MGHRA, CDR2 YSYEKL. The CDR3 extends over 14 amino acids. DNA of the CDR3: TGCGCCAGCAGCCAAGATACGGAGGTCGGGGAGCTGTTTTTT. The encoded protein is CASSQDTEVGELFF.

This clonotype came up a few times. V gene TRBV3-1 combines with J gene TRBJ2-3; D ambiguous. V was cut by 1 base and J by 1 base, with 6 bases left in between. The CDR3 consists of 14 residues. In germline, CDR1 is LGHDT, CDR2 YNNKEL (reference sequence). The CDR3 nucleotides read TGTGCCAGCAGCCAAGGTCCCGGCACAGATACGCAGTATTTT. Amino acid sequence: CASSQGPGTDTQYF.

V usage is TRBV5-6 and J usage is TRBJ2-1; D may correspond to TRBD1 or TRBD2 (5 bases each). The V and J ends lost 0 bases and 5 bases respectively, with 12 bases between them. Germline V gene lookup returns CDR1 SGHDT and CDR2 YYEEEE. The CDR3 runs to 15 residues. CDR3 residues: CASSLAGRDHNEQFF. CDR3 sequence (DNA): TGTGCCAGCAGCTTGGCGGGCAGGGACCACAATGAGCAGTTCTTC. Using reference TRBV5-6 and TRBJ2-1 for the parts outside the CDR3, the full variable domain is DAGVTQSPTHLIKTRGQQVTLRCSPKSGHDTVSWYQQALGQGPQFIFQYYEEEERQRGNFPDRFSGHQFPNYSSELNVNALLLGDSALYLCASSLAGRDHNEQFFGPGTRLTVL.

In its sample, this clonotype was seen a few times. V is TRBV3-1 and J is TRBJ1-5; maybe TRBD1 (6 bases). V lost 3 bases to trimming and J lost 3 bases, with 12 bases between them. This CDR3 has 15 residues. The germline gives CDR1 LGHDT, CDR2 YNNKEL (reference sequence). The CDR3 nucleotides read TGTGCCAGCAGCCAGCTGACAGGCGTCAATCAGCCCCAGCATTTT. It codes for CASSQLTGVNQPQHF.

This clonotype appeared a few times. The chain uses TRBV7-2 and TRBJ1-2; no reliable D call. CDR3 length equals 12 residues. Trimming took off 5 bases at V and 13 bases at J, with 17 bases between the two ends. From germline, CDR1 is SGHTA and CDR2 FQGNSA. CDR3 DNA sequence: TGTGCCAGCAGCCCAAACGGAGCAGCATCCACCTTC. Translating it yields CASSPNGAASTF.

This clonotype occurred a few times. The chain recombines TRBV6-2 or TRBV6-3 with TRBJ2-3; possible D gene TRBD1, 5 bases. Germline V CDR1 and CDR2: MNHEY, SVGEGT. The length of the CDR3 is 14 residues. The ends were cut back, 8 bases at V and 1 base at J, with 13 bases in the middle. CDR3 DNA sequence: TGTGCCAGCGCGGACATCCGGGGCACAGATACGCAGTATTTT. It translates to CASADIRGTDTQYF.

In DNA form, the CDR3 reads TGTGCCAGCAGCTGGGATTCAACTAATGAAAAACTGTTTTTT. This encodes CASSWDSTNEKLFF. The rearrangement links TRBV7-9 to TRBJ1-4; no firm D call. The germline gives CDR1 SEHNR, CDR2 FQNEAQ (reference sequence). This CDR3 is 14 amino acids long. V gave up 4 bases and J gave up 0 bases, with 6 bases separating them.

This clonotype was seen more than once but under ten times. The chain is built from TRBV12-3 or TRBV12-4 and TRBJ2-6; the D is unclear. The V gene lost 5 bases and the J gene lost 0 bases, with 11 bases spanning the gap. The CDR3 spans 16 residues. DNA of the CDR3: TGTGCCAGCAGTCCTTTGGAGCACTCTGGGGCCAACGTCCTGACTTTC. It yields the protein CASSPLEHSGANVLTF.

The chain couples TRBV10-3 to TRBJ1-2; D call uncertain. The germline CDR1 and CDR2 sequences are ENHRY and SYGVKD. Trimming stripped 4 bases from V and 3 bases from J, with 9 bases between. This CDR3 contains 13 residues. CDR3 DNA sequence: TGTGCCATCAGTGGGCAGGTGGACTATGGCTACACCTTC. Translating gives CAISGQVDYGYTF.

Ten or more counts support this clonotype. The rearrangement uses TRBV4-1 and TRBJ2-3; D perhaps matches TRBD2 (5 bases). Germline assignment: CDR1 MGHRA and CDR2 YSYEKL. There are 13 residues in the CDR3. Trimming removed 0 bases at V and 9 bases at J, with 10 bases between. The chain's CDR3 is CASSQESRGTQYF. The CDR3 region has the DNA TGCGCCAGCAGCCAAGAATCCAGAGGGACGCAGTATTTT.

This clonotype came up a few times. The J gene is TRBJ2-1, the V gene TRBV7-8; D is undetermined. Germline V gene lookup returns CDR1 SGHVS and CDR2 FQNEAQ. Between the trimmed V and J ends, which lost 5 bases and 8 bases, there was a span of 10 bases. This CDR3 has 12 amino acids. CDR3 DNA: TGTGCCAGCAGCGGTAGCTGGGATGAGCAGTTCTTC. Protein product: CASSGSWDEQFF.

This clonotype was observed a handful of times. This chain connects TRBV7-3 to TRBJ2-3; 9 bases are a match to TRBD1. The ends lost 6 bases at V and 6 bases at J; junction bases unmatched: 7. In germline, CDR1 is SGHTA, CDR2 FQGTGA. The CDR3 is 14 amino acids. The CDR3 nucleotides read TGTGCCAGCAGTCGACAGGGGGGAATTGATACGCAGTATTTT. It is translated as CASSRQGGIDTQYF.

The V call is TRBV19, the J call TRBJ2-3; D gene ambiguous. Germline V gene data show CDR1 as LNHDA and CDR2 as SQIVND (reference sequence). V was trimmed by 1 base and J by 1 base, leaving 9 bases between them. The CDR3 consists of 15 residues. CDR3 DNA sequence: TGTGCCAGTAGTATAGGTTCAAAGGGCACAGATACGCAGTATTTT. Its protein is CASSIGSKGTDTQYF.

The rearrangement links TRBV12-3 or TRBV12-4 to TRBJ1-1, with D perhaps TRBD1 (5 bases). The CDR3 runs to 15 residues. Trimming pared 1 base from V and 12 bases from J, leaving 21 bases between. The CDR3: CASSLDRWGSGETFF. The DNA for the CDR3 is TGTGCCAGCAGTTTAGACAGATGGGGCTCCGGCGAGACTTTCTTT.